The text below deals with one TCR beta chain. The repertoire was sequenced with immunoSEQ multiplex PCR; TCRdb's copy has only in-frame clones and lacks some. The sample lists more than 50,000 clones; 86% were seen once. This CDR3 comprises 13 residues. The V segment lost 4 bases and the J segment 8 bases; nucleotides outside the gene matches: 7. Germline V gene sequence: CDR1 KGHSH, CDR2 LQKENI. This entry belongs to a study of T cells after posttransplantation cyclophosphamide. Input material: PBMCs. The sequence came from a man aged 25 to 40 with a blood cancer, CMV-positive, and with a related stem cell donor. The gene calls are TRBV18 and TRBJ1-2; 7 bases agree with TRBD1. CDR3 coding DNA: TGTGCCAGCTCACTAACAGGGGATTACGGCTACACCTTC. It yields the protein CASSLTGDYGYTF.